Listed here is a single T cell receptor beta chain. The CDR3 runs 16 residues. TCRdb reprocessed the 5' RACE reads and reports one entry per CDR3 protein, with no DNA. The ten top clones account for roughly 5.8%, within a sample of roughly 320,000 distinct CDR3 sequences. This sample is drawn from a study of monozygotic twins with inflammatory bowel disease. V usage is TRBV12-3 or TRBV12-4 and J usage is TRBJ1-2; the D gene TCRdb calls, TRBD1, cannot be checked with no DNA. Sequenced: blood. The receptor's source is a human donor with ulcerative colitis or Crohn's disease, or a healthy co-twin of an affected twin (not recorded which). CDR3 region: CASSPHAGDKYYGYTF.